The present T cell receptor (beta chain) was sequenced within a study of Tregs in tolerant kidney transplant recipients. Remarks on this clone: Its antigen is unknown.

Study results and limitations: Biological reproducibility was not directly addressed, but technical replication error appeared minimal. Some patients' samples used different primers over time, so nucleotide sequences weren't comparable.

Mixed chimerism was transient after nonmyeloablative marrow transplants from related graft donors. Unstimulated regulatory T cells (CD4+CD25+CD127-), CD4+CD25- non-regulatory cells, CD4 and CD8 cells were FACS-sorted from thawed PBMCs. CDR3 size: 14 residues. Trimming removed 2 bases at V and 8 bases at J, with 15 bases between. Per germline, CDR1 PRHDT and CDR2 FYEKMQ (reference sequence). Sequenced by immunoSEQ multiplex PCR; TCRdb stores in-frame clones only, minus some. The sample yields around 64,000 clones, roughly 86% seen once. The sequence derives from a human patient who received a combined kidney and bone marrow transplant. The graft donor may have given rise to some T cells. The chain combines TRBV13 with TRBJ1-1; D unresolved. Sequences were derived from CD4+ T cells from blood (PBMCs), sampled 6 months after the transplant. CDR3 DNA: TGTGCCAGCAGCTTATGGGGAGCCAGACTCGAAGCTTTCTTT. This translates into CASSLWGARLEAFF. The full variable domain, with the rest looked up from reference TRBV13 and TRBJ1-1, is AAGVIQSPRHLIKEKRETATLKCYPIPRHDTVYWYQQGPGQDPQFLISFYEKMQSDKGSIPDRFSAQQFSDYHSELNMSSLELGDSALYFCASSLWGARLEAFFGQGTRLTVV.